Below are 18 T cell receptor beta chains sequenced from a single sample in a study of identical twins. MiXCR was run by TCRdb on the 5' RACE reads, yielding one entry per CDR3 protein. Among about 900,000 distinct CDR3 sequences listed, roughly an eighth were seen once. The sample also formed part of further work on yellow fever vaccine responses in identical twins.

Sequences were obtained from PBMCs. The source of these receptors is a woman in her late teens or twenties in good health.

This clonotype has more than one count but fewer than ten. The chain couples TRBV7-9 to TRBJ2-1; TRBD2 agrees at 10 bases. Germline-derived CDR1 and CDR2 are SEHNR and FQNEAQ (reference sequence). The V segment lost 4 bases and the J segment 9 bases; nucleotides outside the gene matches: 12. The CDR3 covers 16 residues. The CDR3 protein is CASSSPLAGVRVEQFF. CDR3 nucleotides: TGTGCCAGCAGCTCCCCTCTAGCGGGAGTCCGAGTTGAGCAGTTCTTC.

This clonotype was seen more than once but under ten times. This chain links TRBV10-3 with TRBJ1-1, with unresolved D. The CDR3 totals 13 residues. CDR1 is ENHRY and CDR2 is SYGVKD in the germline V gene. Trimming took off 6 bases at V and 5 bases at J, with 13 bases between the two ends. CDR3 in DNA: TGTGCCATCAGGACCGGGCTAGAGACTGAAGCTTTCTTT. Its translation: CAIRTGLETEAFF.

This clonotype was seen more than once but under ten times. The rearrangement joins TRBV6-5 to TRBJ2-1; D perhaps matches TRBD2 (6 bases). Germline CDR1 reads MNHEY; CDR2 reads SVGAGI. There are 16 residues in the CDR3. The germline V and J ends were trimmed by 0 bases and 3 bases, with 12 bases remaining between them. The CDR3 loop reads CASSYSRLDRYNEQFF. The DNA for the CDR3 is TGTGCCAGCAGTTACTCTCGACTAGACCGCTACAATGAGCAGTTCTTC.

A few counts support this clonotype. The chain employs TRBV21-1 and TRBJ2-2; the DNA was not compared with TRBD1, the D call given in the table. TRBV21-1 constitutes a pseudogene. CDR3 length equals 18 residues. The CDR3 loop is CASSNPLMGDTNTGELFF. The CDR3 DNA follows: TGTGCCAGCAGCAACCCCCTCATGGGGGATACGAACACCGGGGAGCTGTTTTTT.

V and J are TRBV29-1 and TRBJ2-3, with 15 bases identical to TRBD2. Germline CDR1 SQVTM, CDR2 ANQGSEA. The CDR3 covers 15 residues. V dropped 0 bases and J dropped 6; count of bases not matched to a gene: 1. Here the CDR3 reads CSVEEGLAGGDTQYF. The CDR3 nucleotides are TGCAGCGTTGAAGAAGGACTAGCGGGAGGGGATACGCAGTATTTT.

V usage is TRBV3-1 and J usage is TRBJ2-4; D remains unclear. V shed 5 bases and J shed 0 bases, with 8 bases lying between them. Germline lookup yields CDR1 LGHDT and CDR2 YNNKEL (reference sequence). The CDR3 covers 14 residues. The CDR3 DNA reads as TGTGCCAGCAGCAATCCGGGAGCCAAAAACATTCAGTACTTC. The encoded protein is CASSNPGAKNIQYF.

The chain combines TRBV29-1 with TRBJ2-1; D remains ambiguous. Trimming took 4 bases from V and 5 from J, leaving 9 bases between them. In germline, CDR1 is SQVTM, CDR2 ANQGSEA. This CDR3 contains 12 residues. Here the CDR3 reads CSVGTKDNEQFF. The CDR3, as DNA: TGCAGCGTTGGGACCAAAGACAATGAGCAGTTCTTC.

V is TRBV9 and J is TRBJ2-5, with 9 positions matching TRBD1. The CDR3 totals 15 residues. Germline values: CDR1 SGDLS, CDR2 YYNGEE. The V and J ends lost 1 base and 2 bases, in that order; junction bases with no gene match: 3. CDR3 nucleotide sequence: TGTGCCAGCAGCGTAAGGGACAGGGCACAAGAGACCCAGTACTTC. Translation gives CASSVRDRAQETQYF.

This clonotype was found a few times. V is TRBV10-3 and J is TRBJ1-6, with 10 bases that match TRBD1. This CDR3 contains 18 residues. The V segment lost 0 bases and the J segment 9 bases; nucleotides outside the gene matches: 11. Germline V gene sequence: CDR1 ENHRY, CDR2 SYGVKD. The CDR3 DNA sequence: TGTGCCATCAGTGAGTCGACCGTGGGACAGGGGCGCAGTTCACCCCTCCACTTT. The encoded protein is CAISESTVGQGRSSPLHF.

The rearrangement links TRBV6-1 to TRBJ1-4; TRBD1 matches at 10 bases. V dropped 0 bases and J dropped 9; count of bases not matched to a gene: 7. From germline, CDR1 is MNHNS and CDR2 SASEGT. The length of the CDR3 is 16 residues. The CDR3 loop is CASSEAGTGERKKLFF. The CDR3 DNA sequence: TGTGCCAGCAGTGAAGCAGGGACAGGGGAGAGGAAAAAACTGTTTTTT.

The V and J genes are TRBV5-6 and TRBJ2-7; 7 positions agree with TRBD1. V lost 2 bases and J lost 7; bases outside the gene matches: 3. The CDR3 has 12 amino acids. Germline V lookup: CDR1 SGHDT, CDR2 YYEEEE. CDR3 protein: CASSFDREEQYV. Here the CDR3 DNA reads TGTGCCAGCAGCTTTGACAGGGAGGAGCAGTACGTC.

This clonotype has just a few counts. V and J are TRBV24-1 and TRBJ2-2, with 10 bases fitting TRBD2. CDR1 and CDR2 from the germline V gene are KGHDR and SFDVKD. Trimming cost V 7 bases and J 5 bases; bases outside gene matches: 6. The CDR3 covers 15 residues. The CDR3 here is CATSAGTSVTGELFF. The CDR3 nucleotides are TGTGCCACCAGCGCCGGGACTAGCGTAACCGGGGAGCTGTTTTTT.

This clonotype was observed a few times. One end of the junction varies from germline; a read error may be responsible. The V and J genes are TRBV12-3 or TRBV12-4 and TRBJ2-3; tentatively, D is TRBD1 (5 bases). The CDR3 has 14 amino acids. The DNA of the CDR3 is TGTGCCAGCAGCCTCGATAGGGGCACATATACGCAGTATTTT. It encodes CASSLDRGTYTQYF.

This clonotype appeared many times. The chain couples TRBV20-1 to TRBJ1-5, with no clear D. The CDR3 totals 13 residues. Germline V CDR1 and CDR2: DFQATT, SNEGSKA (reference sequence). V dropped 6 bases and J dropped 0 bases, with 9 bases sitting between them. The CDR3: CSAAQSSNQPQHF. The CDR3 DNA sequence: TGCAGTGCCGCCCAGAGTAGCAATCAGCCCCAGCATTTT.

The gene calls are TRBV12-3 or TRBV12-4 and TRBJ2-5; D is perhaps TRBD2 (6 bases). Trimming shortened V by 0 bases and J by 0 bases, and 11 bases separated the two germline ends. There are 16 residues in the CDR3. CDR3 coding DNA: TGTGCCAGCAGTTTAGCCGTGGGGGGACACCAAGAGACCCAGTACTTC. Its translation is CASSLAVGGHQETQYF.

This clonotype occurred a few times. The chain joins TRBV6-1 to TRBJ1-1; D gene uncertain. Germline V CDR1 and CDR2: MNHNS, SASEGT. V lost 10 bases to trimming and J lost 0 bases, with 18 bases between them. CDR3 size: 15 residues. CDR3 protein: CATKGDFHMNTEAFF. Here the CDR3 DNA reads TGTGCCACCAAAGGTGATTTCCACATGAACACTGAAGCTTTCTTT.

The CDR3 DNA sequence: TGTGCCAGCAGCTCATACTCCAGGGCAGGGGGCTTTACGGAGACCCAGTACTTC. This sequence encodes CASSSYSRAGGFTETQYF. The chain is built from TRBV7-8 and TRBJ2-5, with TRBD1 matching over 8 bases. The CDR3 is 18 amino acids. Germline CDR1 is SGHVS and CDR2 is FQNEAQ. The V segment lost 4 bases and the J segment 5 bases; nucleotides outside the gene matches: 18.

This clonotype was observed a few times. The chain combines TRBV28 with TRBJ2-3, with unresolved D. The CDR3 is made up of 12 amino acids. Trimming pared 5 bases from V and 5 bases from J, leaving 8 bases between. Germline V gene data show CDR1 as MDHEN and CDR2 as SYDVKM. CDR3 DNA: TGTGCCAGCAGTGCACAGAAAGATACGCAGTATTTT. Translating it yields CASSAQKDTQYF.